This TCR beta chain comes out of a study of spatial heterogeneity in lung cancer. All TCR cDNA molecules were individually tagged with a unique molecular identifier. MiXCR was run by TCRdb on the 5' RACE reads, yielding one entry per CDR3 protein. The profile shows 39,000 or so distinct CDR3 sequences, 7.5% to 8% of them singletons. Sample time point: sample taken at primary tumor resection. Sequencing of whole RNA from tumor, nontumor lung or frozen PBMC involved no sorting. The source of this sequence is a male donor with early-stage non-small cell lung cancer. Here the sequenced sample was PBMCs, taken at surgery.

The CDR3 reads CSAQGVGDTEAFF. DNA for the CDR3: TGCAGTGCCCAGGGGGTGGGGGACACTGAAGCTTTCTTT. V gene TRBV20-1 combines with J gene TRBJ1-1, with 7 nucleotides matching TRBD1. The CDR3 is made up of 13 amino acids. V dropped 6 bases and J dropped 3; count of bases not matched to a gene: 7. The V gene's germline CDR1 is DFQATT and CDR2 SNEGSKA (reference sequence).